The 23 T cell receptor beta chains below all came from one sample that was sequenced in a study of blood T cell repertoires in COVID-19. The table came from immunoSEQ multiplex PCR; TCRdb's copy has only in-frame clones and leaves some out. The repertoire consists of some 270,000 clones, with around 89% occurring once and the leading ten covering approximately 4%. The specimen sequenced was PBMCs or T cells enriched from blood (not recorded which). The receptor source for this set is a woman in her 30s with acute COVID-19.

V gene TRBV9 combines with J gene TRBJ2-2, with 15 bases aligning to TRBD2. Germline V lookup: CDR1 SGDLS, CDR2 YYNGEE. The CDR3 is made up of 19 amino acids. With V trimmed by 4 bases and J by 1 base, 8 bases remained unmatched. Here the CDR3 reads CASSPLPGLAGGNTGELFF. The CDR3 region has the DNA TGTGCCAGCAGCCCCCTCCCGGGACTAGCGGGAGGGAACACCGGGGAGCTGTTTTTT.

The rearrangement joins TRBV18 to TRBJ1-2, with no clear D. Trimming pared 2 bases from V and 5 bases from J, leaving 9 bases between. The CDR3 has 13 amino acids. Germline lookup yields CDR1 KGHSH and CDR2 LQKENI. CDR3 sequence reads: CASSPSEEYGYTF. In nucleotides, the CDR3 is TGTGCCAGCTCACCATCGGAGGAGTATGGCTACACCTTC.

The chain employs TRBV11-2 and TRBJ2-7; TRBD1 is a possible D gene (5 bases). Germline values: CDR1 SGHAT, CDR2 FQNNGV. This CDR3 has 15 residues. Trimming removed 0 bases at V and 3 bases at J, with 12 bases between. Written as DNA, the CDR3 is TGTGCCAGCAGCTTAGAGGCAGGGAAGCACTACGAGCAGTACTTC. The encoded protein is CASSLEAGKHYEQYF.

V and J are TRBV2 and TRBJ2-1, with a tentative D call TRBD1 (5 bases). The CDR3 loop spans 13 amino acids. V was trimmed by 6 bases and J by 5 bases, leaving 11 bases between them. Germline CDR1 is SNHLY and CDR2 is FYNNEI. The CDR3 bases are TGTGCCAGCAGCCCGAAGGGGAACAATGAGCAGTTCTTC. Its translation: CASSPKGNNEQFF.

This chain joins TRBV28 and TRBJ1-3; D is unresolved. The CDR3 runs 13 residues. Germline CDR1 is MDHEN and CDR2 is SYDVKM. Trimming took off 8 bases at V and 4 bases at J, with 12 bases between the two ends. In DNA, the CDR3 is TGTGCCAGCTTCGCAGTTTCGGGAAACACCATATATTTT. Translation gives CASFAVSGNTIYF.

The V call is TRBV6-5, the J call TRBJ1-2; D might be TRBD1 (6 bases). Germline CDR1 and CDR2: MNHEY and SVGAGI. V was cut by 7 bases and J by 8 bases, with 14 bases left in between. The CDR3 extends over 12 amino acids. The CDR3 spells CASKQYREGYTF. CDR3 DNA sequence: TGTGCCAGCAAGCAATACAGGGAAGGCTACACCTTC.

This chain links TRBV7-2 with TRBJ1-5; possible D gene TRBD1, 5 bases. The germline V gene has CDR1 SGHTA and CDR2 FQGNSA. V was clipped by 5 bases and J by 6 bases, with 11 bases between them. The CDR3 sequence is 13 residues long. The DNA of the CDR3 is TGTGCCAGCAGCAAAGAGACAGTTCAGCCCCAGCATTTT. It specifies CASSKETVQPQHF.

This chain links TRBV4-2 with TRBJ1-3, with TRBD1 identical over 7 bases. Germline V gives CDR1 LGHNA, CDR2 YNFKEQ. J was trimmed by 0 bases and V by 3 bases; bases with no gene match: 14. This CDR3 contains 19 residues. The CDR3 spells CASSHPYPQGKNSGNTIYF. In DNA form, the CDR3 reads TGTGCCAGCAGCCACCCCTACCCACAGGGGAAGAACTCTGGAAACACCATATATTTT.

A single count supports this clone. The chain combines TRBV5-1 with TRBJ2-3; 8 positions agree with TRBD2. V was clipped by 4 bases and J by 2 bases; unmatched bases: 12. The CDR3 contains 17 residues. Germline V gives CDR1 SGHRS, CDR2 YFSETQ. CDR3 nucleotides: TGCGCCAGCAGCACGGGGTATAGCGGGATGTTCACAGATACGCAGTATTTT. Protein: CASSTGYSGMFTDTQYF.

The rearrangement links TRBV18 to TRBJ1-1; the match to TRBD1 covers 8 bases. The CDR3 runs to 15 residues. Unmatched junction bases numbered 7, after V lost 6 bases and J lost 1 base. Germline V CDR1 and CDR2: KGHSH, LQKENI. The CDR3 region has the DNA TGTGCCAGCTCCAGACAGGGGCCCTCGAACACTGAAGCTTTCTTT. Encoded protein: CASSRQGPSNTEAFF.

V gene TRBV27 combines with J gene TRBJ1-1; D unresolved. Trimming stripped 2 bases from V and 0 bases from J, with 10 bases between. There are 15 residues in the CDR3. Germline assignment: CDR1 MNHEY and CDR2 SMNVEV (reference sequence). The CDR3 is CASSLNTEMNTEAFF. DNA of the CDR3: TGTGCCAGCAGTTTAAATACAGAAATGAACACTGAAGCTTTCTTT.

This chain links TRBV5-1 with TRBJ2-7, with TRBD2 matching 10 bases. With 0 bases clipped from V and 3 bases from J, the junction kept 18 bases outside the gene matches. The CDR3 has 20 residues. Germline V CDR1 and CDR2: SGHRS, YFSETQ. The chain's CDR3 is CASSLAWAGARLAGYYEQYF. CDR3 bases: TGCGCCAGCAGCTTGGCCTGGGCAGGGGCTCGACTAGCGGGTTACTACGAGCAGTACTTC. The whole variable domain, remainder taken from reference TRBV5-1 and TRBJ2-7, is KAGVTQTPRYLIKTRGQQVTLSCSPISGHRSVSWYQQTPGQGLQFLFEYFSETQRNKGNFPGRFSGRQFSNSRSEMNVSTLELGDSALYLCASSLAWAGARLAGYYEQYFGPGTRLTVT.

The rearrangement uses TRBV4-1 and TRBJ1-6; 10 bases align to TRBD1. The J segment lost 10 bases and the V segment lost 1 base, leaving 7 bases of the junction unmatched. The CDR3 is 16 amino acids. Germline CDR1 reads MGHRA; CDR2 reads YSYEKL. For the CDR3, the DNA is TGCGCCAGCAGCCAAGCCGGGACAGGGGCCTCATCACCCCTCCACTTT. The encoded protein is CASSQAGTGASSPLHF.

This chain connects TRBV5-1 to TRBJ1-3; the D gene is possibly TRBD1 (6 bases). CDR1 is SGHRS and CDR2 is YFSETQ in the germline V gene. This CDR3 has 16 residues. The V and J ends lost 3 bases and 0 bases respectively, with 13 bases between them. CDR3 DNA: TGCGCCAGCAGCTCGACAGGAGGCGGCTCTGGAAACACCATATATTTT. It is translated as CASSSTGGGSGNTIYF. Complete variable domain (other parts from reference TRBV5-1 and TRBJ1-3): KAGVTQTPRYLIKTRGQQVTLSCSPISGHRSVSWYQQTPGQGLQFLFEYFSETQRNKGNFPGRFSGRQFSNSRSEMNVSTLELGDSALYLCASSSTGGGSGNTIYFGEGSWLTVV.

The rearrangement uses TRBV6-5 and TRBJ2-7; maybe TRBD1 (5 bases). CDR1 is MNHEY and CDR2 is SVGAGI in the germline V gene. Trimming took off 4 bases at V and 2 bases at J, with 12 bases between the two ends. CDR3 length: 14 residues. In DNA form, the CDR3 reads TGTGCCAGCAGTTCGACAGCTATACCCTACGAGCAGTACTTC. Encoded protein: CASSSTAIPYEQYF.

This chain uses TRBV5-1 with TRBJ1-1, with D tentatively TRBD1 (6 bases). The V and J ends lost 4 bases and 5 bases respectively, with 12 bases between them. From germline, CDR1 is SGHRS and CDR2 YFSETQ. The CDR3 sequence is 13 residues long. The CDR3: CASSEQGGTEAFF. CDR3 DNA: TGCGCCAGCAGCGAACAGGGAGGGACTGAAGCTTTCTTT.

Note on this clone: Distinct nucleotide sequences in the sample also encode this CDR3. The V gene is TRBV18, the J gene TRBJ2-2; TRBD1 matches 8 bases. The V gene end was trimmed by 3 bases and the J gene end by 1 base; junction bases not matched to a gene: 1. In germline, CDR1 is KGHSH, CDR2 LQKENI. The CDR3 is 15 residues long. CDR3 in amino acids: CASSPGQENTGELFF. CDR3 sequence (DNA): TGTGCCAGCTCACCGGGACAGGAGAACACCGGGGAGCTGTTTTTT.

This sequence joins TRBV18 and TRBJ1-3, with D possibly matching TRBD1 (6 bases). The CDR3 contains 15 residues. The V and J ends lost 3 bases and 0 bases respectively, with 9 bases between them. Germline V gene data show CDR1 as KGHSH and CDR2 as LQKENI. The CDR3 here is CASSPTGNSGNTIYF. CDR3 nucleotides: TGTGCCAGCTCACCGACAGGAAACTCTGGAAACACCATATATTTT.

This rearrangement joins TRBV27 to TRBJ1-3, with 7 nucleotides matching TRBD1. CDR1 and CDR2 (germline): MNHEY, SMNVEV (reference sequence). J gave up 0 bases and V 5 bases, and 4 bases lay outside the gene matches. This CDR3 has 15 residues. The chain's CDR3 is CASSPTGASGNTIYF. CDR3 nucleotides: TGTGCCAGCAGTCCTACAGGGGCCTCTGGAAACACCATATATTTT.

The CDR3 DNA sequence: TGTGCCAGCAGTGTACAGGGGAATCCGTTCACAGATACGCAGTATTTT. Its translation: CASSVQGNPFTDTQYF. The chain is built from TRBV27 and TRBJ2-3, with 7 bases lining up with TRBD1. The V segment lost 5 bases and the J segment 2 bases; nucleotides outside the gene matches: 10. The CDR3 consists of 16 residues. Germline assignment: CDR1 MNHEY and CDR2 SMNVEV (reference sequence).

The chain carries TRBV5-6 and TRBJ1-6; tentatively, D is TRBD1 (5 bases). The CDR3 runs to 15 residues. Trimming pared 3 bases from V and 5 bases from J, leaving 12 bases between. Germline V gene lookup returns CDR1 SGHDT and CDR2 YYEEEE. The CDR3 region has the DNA TGTGCCAGCAGCTGGGACGGGACTGATAATTCACCCCTCCACTTT. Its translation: CASSWDGTDNSPLHF.

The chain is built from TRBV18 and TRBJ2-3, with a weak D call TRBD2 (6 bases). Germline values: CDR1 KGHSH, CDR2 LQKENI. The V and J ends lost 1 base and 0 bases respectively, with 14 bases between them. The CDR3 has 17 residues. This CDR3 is CASSPRPAGSSTDTQYF. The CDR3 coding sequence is TGTGCCAGCTCACCACGGCCAGCGGGTTCTAGCACAGATACGCAGTATTTT. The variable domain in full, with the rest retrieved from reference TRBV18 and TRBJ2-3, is NAGVMQNPRHLVRRRGQEARLRCSPMKGHSHVYWYRQLPEEGLKFMVYLQKENIIDESGMPKERFSAEFPKEGPSILRIQQVVRGDSAAYFCASSPRPAGSSTDTQYFGPGTRLTVL.

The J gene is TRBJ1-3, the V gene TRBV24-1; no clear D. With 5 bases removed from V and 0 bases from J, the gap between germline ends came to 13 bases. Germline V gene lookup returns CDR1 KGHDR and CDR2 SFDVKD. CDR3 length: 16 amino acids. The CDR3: CATSGTTGSSGNTIYF. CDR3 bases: TGTGCCACCAGTGGGACTACTGGGAGCTCTGGAAACACCATATATTTT.